This T cell receptor (beta chain) was captured in a study of shared clonotypes between healthy human individuals. Study-level information: The donors, two women and a few men, were aged 18 to 49. The study, taken as a whole, reports: Lower generation probabilities were found for non-shared clonotypes than for those shared by all four donors.

CDR1 is LGHNA, CDR2 YNFKEQ, per germline. V was pared by 1 base and J by 2 bases, with 13 bases of the junction left unmatched. The CDR3 is made up of 18 amino acids. It was CD45RO-negative cells, positively selected for CCR7, that made up naive CD8 cells, with terminally differentiated effector memory CD45RA+ cells excluded. Donors were healthy HIV-negative adults without recently reported acute infections or vaccinations. Notes on this clone: Its antigen is unknown.

Every immunoSEQ plate was one replicate of a subset's evenly spread DNA. TCRdb's table, derived via immunoSEQ multiplex PCR, lists solely in-frame clones and lacks some. The data hold about 2 million clones, with approximately 94% observed a single time. The sequencing sample was made of naive CD8+ T cells sorted from blood. This chain connects TRBV4-2 to TRBJ1-1; TRBD1 agrees at 7 bases. This TCR was recovered from a man aged 18 to 35 in good health. CDR3 in DNA: TGTGCCAGCAGCCAAGGAGAGACAGGGATCCGGCTAAACACTGAAGCTTTCTTT. As protein: CASSQGETGIRLNTEAFF.